The T cell receptor (beta chain) under discussion was sequenced for a study of CXCR3-negative and CXCR3-positive naive CD8 T cells. Broader study findings: Against CXCR3-negative naive cells, CXCR3-positive naive cells showed more hydrophobic TRB CDR3s.

UMI-tagged TRB cDNA libraries were built via 5' RACE. TCRdb reprocessed the 5' RACE reads, with one entry per CDR3 protein and no DNA. Recorded for this sample: 120,000 or so distinct CDR3 sequences. Of note for this clonotype: The antigen is undetermined.

The CDR3 is 15 residues long. Germline V CDR1 and CDR2: MNHEY, SMNVEV (reference sequence). The chain couples TRBV27 to TRBJ2-1. The receptor comes from a human donor in good health. Some clones in this sample may be carry-over from other donors' samples. The sequencing input was naive CXCR3+ CD8+ T cells from blood. The subset was: CD45RO-CCR7+CD27+CD95- naive CD8+ T cells expressing CXCR3 (TNR3+). CDR3: CASSWELSRYNEQFF.